A single TCR beta chain is shown here with its context. The data belong to a study of control samples from healthy donors and cancer patients. Generated by immunoSEQ multiplex PCR, the TCRdb table keeps only in-frame clones and is missing some. Counted here are 95,000 to 100,000 clones, approximately 90% occurring once; the ten biggest clones make up about 8%. The sample was blood. The receptor was derived from a man under 40 in good health.

CDR3 loop: CASSASGSTANIQYF. CDR3 bases: TGTGCCAGCAGCGCTAGCGGGAGTACGGCCAACATTCAGTACTTC. The V gene is TRBV6-5, the J gene TRBJ2-4; 10 nucleotides align to TRBD2. CDR3 length: 15 amino acids. Germline V gives CDR1 MNHEY, CDR2 SVGAGI. V lost 6 bases, J lost 7 bases, and 9 bases stayed unmatched.